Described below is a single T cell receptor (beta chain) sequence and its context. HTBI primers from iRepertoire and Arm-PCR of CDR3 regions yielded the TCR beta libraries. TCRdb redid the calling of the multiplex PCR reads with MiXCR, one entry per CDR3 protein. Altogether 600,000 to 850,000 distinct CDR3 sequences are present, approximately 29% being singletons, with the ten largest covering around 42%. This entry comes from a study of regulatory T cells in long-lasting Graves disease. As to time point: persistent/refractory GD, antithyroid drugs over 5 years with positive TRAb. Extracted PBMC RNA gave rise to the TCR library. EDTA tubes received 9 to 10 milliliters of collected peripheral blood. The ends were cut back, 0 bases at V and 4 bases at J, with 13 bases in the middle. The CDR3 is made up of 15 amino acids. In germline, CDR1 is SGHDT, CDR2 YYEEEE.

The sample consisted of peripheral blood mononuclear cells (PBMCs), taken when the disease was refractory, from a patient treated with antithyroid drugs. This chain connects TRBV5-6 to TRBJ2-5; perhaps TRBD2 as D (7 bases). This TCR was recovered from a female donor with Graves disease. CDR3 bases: TGTGCCAGCAGCTTGGTGCGGGGAGGGGGAGAGACCCAGTACTTC. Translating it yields CASSLVRGGGETQYF.